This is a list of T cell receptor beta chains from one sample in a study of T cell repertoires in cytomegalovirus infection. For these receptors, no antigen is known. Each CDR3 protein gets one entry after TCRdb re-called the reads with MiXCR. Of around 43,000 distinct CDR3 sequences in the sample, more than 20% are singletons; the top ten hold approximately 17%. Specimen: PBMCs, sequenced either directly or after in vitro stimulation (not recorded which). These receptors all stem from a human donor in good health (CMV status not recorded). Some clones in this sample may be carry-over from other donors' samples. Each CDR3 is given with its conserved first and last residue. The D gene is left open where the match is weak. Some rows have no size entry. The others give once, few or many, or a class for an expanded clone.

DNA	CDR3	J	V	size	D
TGTGCCAGCAGCCCAGGGACTAGCGGGATTCTCTACAATGAGCAGTTCTTC	CASSPGTSGILYNEQFF	TRBJ2-1	TRBV11-2	few	TRBD2
TGTGCCAGCAGCGTAGATACGAACGCAGATACGCAGTATTTT	CASSVDTNADTQYF	TRBJ2-3	TRBV9	NA	NA
TGTGCCAGCAGTTACCTCGCGGGTGCCGCCTACGAGCAGTACTTC	CASSYLAGAAYEQYF	TRBJ2-7	TRBV6-2/TRBV6-3	many	NA
TGTGCCAGCAGTTTCCTCCCCGGGACTAGCGGGACCTCTGGGGCCAACGTCCTGACTTTC	CASSFLPGTSGTSGANVLTF	TRBJ2-6	TRBV12-3/TRBV12-4	many	TRBD2
TGTGCCAGCAGCTTAGAGTCGCGGGGGGTAGATACGCAGTATTTT	CASSLESRGVDTQYF	TRBJ2-3	TRBV7-8	many	TRBD2
TGTGCCACGACAGGGGTAGGGGGGAATCAGCCCCAGCATTTT	CATTGVGGNQPQHF	TRBJ1-5	TRBV2	NA	TRBD1
TGTGCCAGCAGTGACGTTGGAGGGACCGACGGGACCGGGGAGCTGTTTTTT	CASSDVGGTDGTGELFF	TRBJ2-2	TRBV6-5	few	NA
TGTGCCAGCAGCTTAGGAGGAGGGCAGCCCCAGCATTTT	CASSLGGGQPQHF	TRBJ1-5	TRBV7-2	few	NA
TGTGCCAGCAGCTTAGGCCAGTTGTACCAAGAGACCCAGTACTTC	CASSLGQLYQETQYF	TRBJ2-5	TRBV7-9	many	NA
TGTGCCTGGAGGGTATCGCCAAAAGAAAAACTGTTTTTT	CAWRVSPKEKLFF	TRBJ1-4	TRBV30	NA	NA
TGTGCCAGCAGCCAAGGGGGACAGGTGGACACCATATATTTT	CASSQGGQVDTIYF	TRBJ1-3	TRBV3-1	NA	TRBD1
TGTGCCAGTAGCGAAACAGGGGGCAATAATTCACCCCTCCACTTT	CASSETGGNNSPLHF	TRBJ1-6	TRBV19	NA	TRBD1
TGTGCCAGCAGTGAGGACAGGGTACCTAATTCACCCCTCCACTTT	CASSEDRVPNSPLHF	TRBJ1-6	TRBV6-1	many	TRBD1